This T cell receptor beta chain was recovered during a study of blood T cell repertoires in COVID-19. Sequencing was performed with immunoSEQ multiplex PCR; in TCRdb, only in-frame clones are kept and a portion is missing. Of 130,000 to 150,000 clones listed, approximately 80% were seen once; the top ten hold roughly 2.9%. The trim removed 1 base at V and 4 bases at J, leaving 2 bases unmatched. CDR1 MDHEN and CDR2 SYDVKM come from the germline V gene. The CDR3 contains 14 residues. This clone was counted a few times. The chain has TRBV28 and TRBJ2-3; 7 bases agree with TRBD1. The receptor comes from a middle-aged woman with active or convalescent COVID-19. The sample taken for sequencing was peripheral blood. CDR3 amino acids: CASSLYGTADTQYF. The CDR3, as DNA: TGTGCCAGCAGTTTATATGGGACAGCAGATACGCAGTATTTT.